This T cell receptor beta chain was captured by sequencing in a study of patients and donors after allogeneic stem cell transplantation. TCRdb re-derived calls from the RT-PCR reads in MiXCR, one entry per CDR3 protein. The sample gives about 160,000 distinct CDR3 sequences, about 40% of which show up once; around 50% is in the top ten. Trimming took 8 bases from V and 0 from J, leaving 14 bases between them. Germline values: CDR1 SNHLY, CDR2 FYNNEI. This CDR3 contains 15 residues. This chain links TRBV2 with TRBJ2-1, with D possibly called TRBD1 or TRBD2 (5 bases each). This TCR came from a human donor who was either an allogeneic HSCT recipient or a stem cell or donor lymphocyte infusion donor (not recorded which). It is not recorded whose cells these are; they may come from a transplant donor. Sequencing used blood, either unsorted or a sorted T cell fraction (not recorded which). The CDR3 is CASLPGASSYNEQFF. CDR3 nucleotide sequence: TGTGCCAGCCTCCCCGGGGCAAGCTCCTACAATGAGCAGTTCTTC.